This T cell receptor beta chain is drawn from a study of tumor-infiltrating lymphocytes in localized non-small cell lung cancer. Notes on the study in general: No link was found between tumor T-cell fraction and recurrence-free survival.

With respect to this clone: Its antigen is unidentified.

Repertoires were generated with immunoSEQ multiplex PCR, while TCRdb's copy carries only in-frame clones and drops some. The sample contains about 21,000 clones, 80% of which appear only once. CDR3 size: 17 residues. The V gene lost 1 base and the J gene lost 1 base, with 14 bases spanning the gap. Germline V gene sequence: CDR1 SGHTA, CDR2 FQGNSA. This receptor was obtained from a human donor with non-small cell lung cancer. The chain is built from TRBV7-2 and TRBJ1-5; no definite D call. Sample: lung tumor tissue. This chain's CDR3 is CASSLDRFGTSNQPQHF. CDR3 in DNA: TGTGCCAGCAGCTTAGATAGGTTCGGCACCAGCAATCAGCCCCAGCATTTT.